This T cell receptor (beta chain) was recorded in a study of CD8 T cells in Susac syndrome. Roughly 0.45 to 1 ug RNA was reverse transcribed with random hexamers. Across 54 Vbeta and 13 Jbeta, TCR beta CDR3 was amplified with immunoSEQ multiplex PCR. TCRdb recomputed calls from the immunoSEQ multiplex PCR reads with MiXCR, one row per CDR3 protein. Of more than 75,000 distinct CDR3 sequences in the sample, around 94% were seen once. Trimming took off 7 bases at V and 5 bases at J, with 9 bases between the two ends. The CDR3 is 11 amino acids. CDR1 is SGDLS and CDR2 is YYNGEE in the germline V gene. The authors carried out high-throughput sequencing of TCR beta. They applied it to CD8+ and CD4+ T cells obtained from blood. The individuals used as controls were healthy donors who had been matched for both age and sex. TEMRA cells underwent FACS enrichment and CD8+ and CD4+ T cells underwent negative isolation.

The sample comprised CD8+ T cells from PBMCs. This TCR was recovered from a human donor in good health. The chain combines TRBV9 with TRBJ1-2; D is uncertain. CDR3 region: CASLHYYGYTF. In DNA, the CDR3 is TGTGCCAGCCTCCACTATTATGGCTACACCTTC. Full variable domain (remainder filled in from reference TRBV9 and TRBJ1-2): DSGVTQTPKHLITATGQRVTLRCSPRSGDLSVYWYQQSLDQGLQFLIQYYNGEERAKGNILERFSAQQFPDLHSELNLSSLELGDSALYFCASLHYYGYTFGSGTRLTVV.